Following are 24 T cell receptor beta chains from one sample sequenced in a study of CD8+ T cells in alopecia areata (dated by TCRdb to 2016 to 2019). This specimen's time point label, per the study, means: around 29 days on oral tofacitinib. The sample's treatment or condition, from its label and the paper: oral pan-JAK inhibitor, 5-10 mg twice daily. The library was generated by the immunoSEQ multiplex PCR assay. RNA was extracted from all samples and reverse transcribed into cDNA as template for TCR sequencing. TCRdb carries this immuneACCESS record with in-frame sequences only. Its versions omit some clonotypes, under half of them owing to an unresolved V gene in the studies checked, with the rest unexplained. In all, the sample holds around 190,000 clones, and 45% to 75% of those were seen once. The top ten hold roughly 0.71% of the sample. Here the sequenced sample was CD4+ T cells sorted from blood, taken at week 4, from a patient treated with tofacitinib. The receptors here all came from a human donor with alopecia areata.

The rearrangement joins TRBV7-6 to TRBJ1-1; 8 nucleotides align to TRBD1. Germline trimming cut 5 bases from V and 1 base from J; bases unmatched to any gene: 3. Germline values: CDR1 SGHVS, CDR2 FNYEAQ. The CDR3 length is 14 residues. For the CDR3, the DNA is TGTGCCAGCAGCCCAGGACAGGGGAACACTGAAGCTTTCTTT. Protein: CASSPGQGNTEAFF.

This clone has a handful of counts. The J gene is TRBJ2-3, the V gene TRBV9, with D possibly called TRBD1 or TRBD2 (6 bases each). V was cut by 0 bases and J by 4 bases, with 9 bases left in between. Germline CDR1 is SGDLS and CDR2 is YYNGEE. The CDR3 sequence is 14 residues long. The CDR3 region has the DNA TGTGCCAGCAGCGTAGTGGGGGGCGCAGATACGCAGTATTTT. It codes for CASSVVGGADTQYF.

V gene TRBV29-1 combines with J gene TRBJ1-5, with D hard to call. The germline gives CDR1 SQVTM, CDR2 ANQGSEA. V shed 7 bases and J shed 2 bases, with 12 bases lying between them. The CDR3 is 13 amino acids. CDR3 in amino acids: CSATVGRNQPQHF. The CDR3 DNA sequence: TGCAGCGCTACTGTAGGGCGCAATCAGCCCCAGCATTTT.

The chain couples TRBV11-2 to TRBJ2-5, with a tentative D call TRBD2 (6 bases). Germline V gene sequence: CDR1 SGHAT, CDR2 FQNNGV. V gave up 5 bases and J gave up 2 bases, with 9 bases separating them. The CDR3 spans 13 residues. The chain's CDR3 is CASSLGTQETQYF. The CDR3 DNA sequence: TGTGCCAGCAGCCTGGGGACTCAAGAGACCCAGTACTTC.

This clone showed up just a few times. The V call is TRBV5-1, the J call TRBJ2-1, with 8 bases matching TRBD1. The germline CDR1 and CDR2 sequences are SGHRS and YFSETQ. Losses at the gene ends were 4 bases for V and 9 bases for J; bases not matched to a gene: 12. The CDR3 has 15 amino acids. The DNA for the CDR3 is TGCGCCAGCAGCGGAGGAGGGACAGGAGGGGGTGAGCAGTTCTTC. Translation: CASSGGGTGGGEQFF.

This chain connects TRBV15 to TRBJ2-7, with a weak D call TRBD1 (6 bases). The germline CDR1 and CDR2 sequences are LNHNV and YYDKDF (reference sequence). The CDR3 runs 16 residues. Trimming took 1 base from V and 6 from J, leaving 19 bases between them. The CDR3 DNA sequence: TGTGCCACCAGCAGAGTCACCGGGACCAGGGGTAGCGAGCAGTACTTC. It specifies CATSRVTGTRGSEQYF.

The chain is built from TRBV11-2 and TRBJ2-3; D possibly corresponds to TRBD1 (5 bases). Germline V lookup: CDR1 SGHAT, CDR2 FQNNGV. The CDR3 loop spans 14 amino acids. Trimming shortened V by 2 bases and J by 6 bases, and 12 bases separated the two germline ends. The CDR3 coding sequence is TGTGCCAGCAGCTTACAGGGTCCCTGGGATACGCAGTATTTT. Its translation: CASSLQGPWDTQYF.

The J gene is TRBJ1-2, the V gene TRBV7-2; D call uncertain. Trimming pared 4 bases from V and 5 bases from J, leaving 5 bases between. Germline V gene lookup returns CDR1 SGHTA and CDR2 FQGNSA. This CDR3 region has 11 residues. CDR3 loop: CASSWGYGYTF. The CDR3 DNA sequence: TGTGCCAGCAGCTGGGGATATGGCTACACCTTC.

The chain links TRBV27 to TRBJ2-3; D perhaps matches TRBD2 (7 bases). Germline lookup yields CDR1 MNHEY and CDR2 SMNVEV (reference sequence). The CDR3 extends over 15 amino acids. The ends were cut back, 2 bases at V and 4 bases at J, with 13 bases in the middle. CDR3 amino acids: CASSLRGGASDTQYF. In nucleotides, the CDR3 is TGTGCCAGCAGTTTAAGGGGGGGGGCCTCAGATACGCAGTATTTT.

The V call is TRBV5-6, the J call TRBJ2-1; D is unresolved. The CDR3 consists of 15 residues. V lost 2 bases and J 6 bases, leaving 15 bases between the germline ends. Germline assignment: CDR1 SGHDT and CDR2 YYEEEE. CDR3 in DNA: TGTGCCAGCAGCTTTTTCGACCGGAGTACCAATGAGCAGTTCTTC. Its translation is CASSFFDRSTNEQFF.

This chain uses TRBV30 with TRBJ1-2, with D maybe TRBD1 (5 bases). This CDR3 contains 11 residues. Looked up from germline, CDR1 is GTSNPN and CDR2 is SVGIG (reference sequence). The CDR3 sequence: CASRLGHGYTF. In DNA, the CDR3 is TGTGCTTCGAGACTGGGGCATGGCTACACCTTC.

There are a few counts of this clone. The CDR3 DNA is TGCGCCAGCAGCCCTTTTAGGATGGGCACCGGGGAGCTGTTTTTT. As protein: CASSPFRMGTGELFF. The chain uses TRBV5-1 and TRBJ2-2; D gene uncertain. Germline CDR1 SGHRS, CDR2 YFSETQ. The CDR3 is made up of 15 amino acids. V lost 4 bases, J lost 4 bases, and 14 bases lay in between.

The CDR3 region has the DNA TGCAGCGTTGGGGCCTGGGGAGCGGGAGTAAGCAATGAGCAGTTCTTC. Translating gives CSVGAWGAGVSNEQFF. The V and J genes are TRBV29-1 and TRBJ2-1; 8 nucleotides match TRBD2. Per the germline V gene, CDR1 is SQVTM and CDR2 is ANQGSEA. Losses at the gene ends were 4 bases for V and 6 bases for J; bases not matched to a gene: 14. This CDR3 has 16 amino acids.

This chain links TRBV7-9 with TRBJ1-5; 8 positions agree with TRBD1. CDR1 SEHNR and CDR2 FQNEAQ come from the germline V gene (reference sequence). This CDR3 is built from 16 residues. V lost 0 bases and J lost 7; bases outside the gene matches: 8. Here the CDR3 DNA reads TGTGCCAGCAGCTTAGCAAGGACAGGGAGCGGCCAGCCCCAGCATTTT. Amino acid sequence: CASSLARTGSGQPQHF.

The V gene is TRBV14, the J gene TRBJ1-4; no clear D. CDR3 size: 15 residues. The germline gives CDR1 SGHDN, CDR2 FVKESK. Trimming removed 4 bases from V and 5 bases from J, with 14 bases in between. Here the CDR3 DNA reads TGTGCCAGCAGCCCGAATGGACCGAAAAATGAAAAACTGTTTTTT. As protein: CASSPNGPKNEKLFF.

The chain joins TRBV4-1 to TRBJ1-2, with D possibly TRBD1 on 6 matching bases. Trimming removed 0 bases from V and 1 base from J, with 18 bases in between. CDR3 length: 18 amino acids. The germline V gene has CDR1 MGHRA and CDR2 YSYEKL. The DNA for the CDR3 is TGCGCCAGCAGCCAAGATGGGATTGGGGACAACCGTAACTATGGCTACACCTTC. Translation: CASSQDGIGDNRNYGYTF.

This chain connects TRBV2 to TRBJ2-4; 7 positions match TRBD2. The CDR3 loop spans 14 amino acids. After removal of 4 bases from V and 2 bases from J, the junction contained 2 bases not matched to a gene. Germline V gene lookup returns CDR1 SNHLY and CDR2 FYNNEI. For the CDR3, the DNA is TGTGCCAGCAGTGCAAGCGGGACCAAAAACATTCAGTACTTC. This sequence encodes CASSASGTKNIQYF.

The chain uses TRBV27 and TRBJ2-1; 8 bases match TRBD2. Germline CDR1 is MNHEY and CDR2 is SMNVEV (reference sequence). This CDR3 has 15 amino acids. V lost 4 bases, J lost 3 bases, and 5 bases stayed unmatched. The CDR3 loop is CASSSSGSRYNEQFF. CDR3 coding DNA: TGTGCCAGCAGTTCAAGCGGGAGCCGCTACAATGAGCAGTTCTTC.

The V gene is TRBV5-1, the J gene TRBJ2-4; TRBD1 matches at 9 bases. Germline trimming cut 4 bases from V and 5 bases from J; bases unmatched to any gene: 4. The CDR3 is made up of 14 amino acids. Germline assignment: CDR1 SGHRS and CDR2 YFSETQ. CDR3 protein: CASSRTGVQNIQYF. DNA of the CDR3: TGCGCCAGCAGCCGGACAGGGGTCCAAAACATTCAGTACTTC.

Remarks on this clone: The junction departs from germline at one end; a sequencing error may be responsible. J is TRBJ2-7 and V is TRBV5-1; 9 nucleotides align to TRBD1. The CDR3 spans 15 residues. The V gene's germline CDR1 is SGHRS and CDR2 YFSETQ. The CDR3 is CASRSGQGLSYEQYF. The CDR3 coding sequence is TGTGCCAGCAGATCCGGACAGGGGTTATCCTACGAGCAGTACTTC.

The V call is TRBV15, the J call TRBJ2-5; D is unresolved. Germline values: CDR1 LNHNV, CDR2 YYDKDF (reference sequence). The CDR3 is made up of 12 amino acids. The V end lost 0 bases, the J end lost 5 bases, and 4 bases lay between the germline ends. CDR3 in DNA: TGTGCCACCAGCAGAGAGGAGGAGACCCAGTACTTC. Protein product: CATSREEETQYF.

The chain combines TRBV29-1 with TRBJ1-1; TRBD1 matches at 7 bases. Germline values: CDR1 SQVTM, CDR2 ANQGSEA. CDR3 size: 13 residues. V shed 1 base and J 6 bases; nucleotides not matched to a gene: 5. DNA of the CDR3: TGCAGCGTTGAAGGACAGGGAACTGCTGAAGCTTTCTTT. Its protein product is CSVEGQGTAEAFF.

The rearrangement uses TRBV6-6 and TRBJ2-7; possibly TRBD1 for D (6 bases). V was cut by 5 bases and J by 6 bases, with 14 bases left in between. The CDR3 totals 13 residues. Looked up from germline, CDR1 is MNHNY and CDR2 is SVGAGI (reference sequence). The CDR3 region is CASSDNRVGEQYF. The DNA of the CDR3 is TGTGCCAGCAGTGACAACAGGGTCGGCGAGCAGTACTTC.

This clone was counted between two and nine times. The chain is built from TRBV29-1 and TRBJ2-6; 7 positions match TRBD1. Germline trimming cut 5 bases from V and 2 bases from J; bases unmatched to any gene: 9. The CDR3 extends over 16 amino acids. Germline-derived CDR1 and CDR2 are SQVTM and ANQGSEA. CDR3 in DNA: TGCAGCGTTCGGTCCGATGGACAGGCTGGGGCCAACGTCCTGACTTTC. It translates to CSVRSDGQAGANVLTF.